The 32 T cell receptor beta chains given below trace back to one sample, sequenced in a study of blood T cell repertoires in COVID-19. Assay: immunoSEQ multiplex PCR; the TCRdb copy retains only in-frame clones and omits some. The sample consists of tens of thousands of clones, about 89% of them appearing once. Sequencing was performed on peripheral blood. These receptors all come from a man in his fifties or sixties with COVID-19, enrolled during active disease.

J is TRBJ2-2 and V is TRBV4-1, with D unresolved. This CDR3 is built from 16 residues. V was pared by 0 bases and J by 3 bases, with 11 bases between. CDR1 MGHRA and CDR2 YSYEKL come from the germline V gene. The CDR3 region has the DNA TGCGCCAGCAGCCAAGATTCAGGCGCCTACACCGGGGAGCTGTTTTTT. It encodes CASSQDSGAYTGELFF.

The chain combines TRBV6-5 with TRBJ2-2, with unresolved D. The V end lost 10 bases, the J end lost 4 bases, and 13 bases lay between the germline ends. From germline, CDR1 is MNHEY and CDR2 SVGAGI. This CDR3 is 13 amino acids long. In DNA form, the CDR3 reads TGTGCCACCCCACGACTGATCACCGGGGAGCTGTTTTTT. Translated: CATPRLITGELFF.

The rearrangement links TRBV5-4 to TRBJ2-3; 9 nucleotides line up with TRBD1. The CDR3 length is 13 residues. Looked up from germline, CDR1 is SGHNT and CDR2 is YYREEE (reference sequence). The J segment lost 3 bases and the V segment lost 4 bases, leaving 0 bases of the junction unmatched. This CDR3 is CASSGQGTDTQYF. In nucleotides, the CDR3 is TGTGCCAGCAGCGGACAGGGGACAGATACGCAGTATTTT.

This clone was observed a single time. V is TRBV5-8 and J is TRBJ2-7; weak D call: TRBD2 (7 bases). The V gene's germline CDR1 is SGHTS and CDR2 YDEGEE. This CDR3 region has 15 residues. V gave up 0 bases and J gave up 4 bases, with 14 bases separating them. In DNA form, the CDR3 reads TGTGCCAGCAGCTTGGGAACAGGGCGGGGGTACGAGCAGTACTTC. Encoded protein: CASSLGTGRGYEQYF.

The rearrangement joins TRBV5-6 to TRBJ2-3; 10 nucleotides align to TRBD2. With 6 bases clipped from V and 4 bases from J, the junction kept 14 bases outside the gene matches. Germline CDR1 and CDR2: SGHDT and YYEEEE. The CDR3 is made up of 17 amino acids. In DNA form, the CDR3 reads TGTGCCAGCACCTACCGGGCTAGCGGGAGTTTCGCAGATACGCAGTATTTT. Its protein is CASTYRASGSFADTQYF.

The chain couples TRBV29-1 to TRBJ2-5, with D perhaps TRBD2 (5 bases). This CDR3 is 13 amino acids long. Germline V gives CDR1 SQVTM, CDR2 ANQGSEA. Trimming removed 7 bases at V and 5 bases at J, with 17 bases between. The DNA for the CDR3 is TGCAGCGCCAAGGGAACGGGGAAGGAGACCCAGTACTTC. This gives the protein CSAKGTGKETQYF.

Comment on this clone: Other DNA sequences in the same sample also yield this CDR3. CDR3 coding DNA: TGTGCCAGCAGTGACGGAGGAGATCAGCCCCAGCATTTT. This encodes CASSDGGDQPQHF. This chain connects TRBV6-4 to TRBJ1-5, with unresolved D. The CDR3 spans 13 residues. The germline V and J ends were trimmed by 2 bases and 5 bases, with 7 bases remaining between them. Germline V gene lookup returns CDR1 MRHNA and CDR2 SNTAGT.

This clone was counted a few times. The gene calls are TRBV19 and TRBJ1-5; no reliable D call. The V end lost 5 bases, the J end lost 0 bases, and 14 bases lay between the germline ends. Germline V gives CDR1 LNHDA, CDR2 SQIVND (reference sequence). The CDR3 has 16 residues. Here the CDR3 reads CASSPTSLYSNQPQHF. The CDR3 region has the DNA TGTGCCAGTAGTCCAACATCCCTTTATAGCAATCAGCCCCAGCATTTT. Filled out from reference TRBV19 and TRBJ1-5, the complete variable domain reads DGGITQSPKYLFRKEGQNVTLSCEQNLNHDAMYWYRQDPGQGLRLIYYSQIVNDFQKGDIAEGYSVSREKKESFPLTVTSAQKNPTAFYLCASSPTSLYSNQPQHFGDGTRLSIL.

This chain uses TRBV5-4 with TRBJ1-2; D gene uncertain. V lost 4 bases to trimming and J lost 8 bases, with 9 bases between them. CDR1 and CDR2 (germline): SGHNT, YYREEE (reference sequence). The CDR3 runs to 11 residues. Here the CDR3 reads CASSIPGGYTF. The CDR3 DNA follows: TGTGCCAGCAGCATTCCGGGGGGCTACACCTTC. The variable domain in full, completed from reference TRBV5-4 and TRBJ1-2, reads ETGVTQSPTHLIKTRGQQVTLRCSSQSGHNTVSWYQQALGQGPQFIFQYYREEENGRGNFPPRFSGLQFPNYSSELNVNALELDDSALYLCASSIPGGYTFGSGTRLTVV.

V usage is TRBV19 and J usage is TRBJ1-1; 10 nucleotides match TRBD1. This CDR3 spans 14 amino acids. CDR1 is LNHDA and CDR2 is SQIVND in the germline V gene (reference sequence). The ends lost 7 bases at V and 5 bases at J; junction bases unmatched: 7. CDR3 nucleotides: TGTGCCAGTAACCCCGACAGGGGGCATACTGAAGCTTTCTTT. It specifies CASNPDRGHTEAFF.

This rearrangement joins TRBV19 to TRBJ1-1; maybe TRBD1 (6 bases). CDR1 is LNHDA and CDR2 is SQIVND in the germline V gene (reference sequence). The germline V and J ends were trimmed by 3 bases and 3 bases, with 14 bases remaining between them. The CDR3 totals 15 residues. This CDR3 is CASSIGGALDTEAFF. For the CDR3, the DNA is TGTGCCAGTAGTATTGGGGGGGCATTGGACACTGAAGCTTTCTTT. The variable domain in full, completed from reference TRBV19 and TRBJ1-1, reads DGGITQSPKYLFRKEGQNVTLSCEQNLNHDAMYWYRQDPGQGLRLIYYSQIVNDFQKGDIAEGYSVSREKKESFPLTVTSAQKNPTAFYLCASSIGGALDTEAFFGQGTRLTVV.

This clone was picked up a small number of times. This chain connects TRBV6-5 to TRBJ2-1, with 14 nucleotides matching TRBD2. The trim removed 5 bases at V and 7 bases at J, leaving 4 bases unmatched. Germline V lookup: CDR1 MNHEY, CDR2 SVGAGI. The CDR3 is made up of 15 amino acids. Here the CDR3 DNA reads TGTGCCAGCAGTCCCGGGACTAGCGGGAGTAATGAGCAGTTCTTC. Protein sequence: CASSPGTSGSNEQFF.

This chain uses TRBV30 with TRBJ1-6; D is unresolved. The ends were cut back, 3 bases at V and 8 bases at J, with 11 bases in the middle. The CDR3 is made up of 13 amino acids. Germline CDR1 GTSNPN, CDR2 SVGIG (reference sequence). The CDR3 bases are TGTGCCTGGAGACCAGGCCCTGATTCACCCCTCCACTTT. Protein sequence: CAWRPGPDSPLHF.

This clone was detected only once. The V and J genes are TRBV5-4 and TRBJ2-1; 9 nucleotides agree with TRBD2. This CDR3 is 15 amino acids long. Germline values: CDR1 SGHNT, CDR2 YYREEE (reference sequence). V lost 2 bases and J lost 4; bases outside the gene matches: 4. CDR3 bases: TGTGCCAGCAGCTTAGGGGCGGGAGGGTACAATGAGCAGTTCTTC. This translates into CASSLGAGGYNEQFF.

The genes are TRBV6-1 and TRBJ1-6; D remains unclear. From germline, CDR1 is MNHNS and CDR2 SASEGT. The CDR3 contains 16 residues. V was trimmed by 0 bases and J by 9 bases, leaving 15 bases between them. The CDR3, as DNA: TGTGCCAGCAGTGAAGCGGGCTACGACGTGGGTTCACCCCTCCACTTT. Its protein product is CASSEAGYDVGSPLHF.

The genes are TRBV11-2 and TRBJ2-7; D not certain. Looked up from germline, CDR1 is SGHAT and CDR2 is FQNNGV. The CDR3 sequence is 13 residues long. Trimming removed 0 bases from V and 2 bases from J, with 5 bases in between. The CDR3 region has the DNA TGTGCCAGCAGCTTAGAGGCCCCCTACGAGCAGTACTTC. Its translation is CASSLEAPYEQYF.

The chain couples TRBV6-1 to TRBJ1-5; TRBD1 might be the D (6 bases). V lost 2 bases to trimming and J lost 10 bases, with 21 bases between them. The CDR3 has 16 residues. Germline CDR1 MNHNS, CDR2 SASEGT. The CDR3 loop reads CASSEWVRGGARPQHF. In DNA form, the CDR3 reads TGTGCCAGCAGTGAATGGGTCAGGGGAGGGGCCAGACCCCAGCATTTT.

This clone appeared a few times. The rearrangement links TRBV7-9 to TRBJ2-3, with TRBD1 matching over 7 bases. Germline values: CDR1 SEHNR, CDR2 FQNEAQ (reference sequence). CDR3 length: 14 residues. The CDR3 loop is CATTGKGSADTQYF. CDR3 coding DNA: TGTGCAACGACAGGGAAAGGCTCAGCAGATACGCAGTATTTT. Complete variable domain (other parts from reference TRBV7-9 and TRBJ2-3): DTGVSQNPRHKITKRGQNVTFRCDPISEHNRLYWYRQTLGQGPEFLTYFQNEAQLEKSRLLSDRFSAERPKGSFSTLEIQRTEQGDSAMYLCATTGKGSADTQYFGPGTRLTVL.

This chain connects TRBV9 to TRBJ1-1, with TRBD1 as a possible D gene (5 bases). Germline CDR1 reads SGDLS; CDR2 reads YYNGEE. The CDR3 is 14 residues long. The germline V and J ends were trimmed by 3 bases and 3 bases, with 12 bases remaining between them. CDR3 nucleotides: TGTGCCAGCAGCGCGCTGACAGTTCACACTGAAGCTTTCTTT. Translation gives CASSALTVHTEAFF.

V is TRBV3-1 (or the pseudogene TRBV3-2) and J is TRBJ2-3; 7 positions match TRBD2. Germline values: CDR1 LGHDT, CDR2 YNNKEL (reference sequence). CDR3 length equals 16 residues. J was trimmed by 3 bases and V by 4 bases; bases with no gene match: 10. CDR3 nucleotide sequence: TGTGCCAGCAGCCCCCGAGGTCCAGCGGGGACAGATACGCAGTATTTT. Protein sequence: CASSPRGPAGTDTQYF.

The V gene is TRBV28, the J gene TRBJ1-2, with D perhaps TRBD1 (5 bases). The V end was cut by 5 bases, the J end by 0 bases, with 10 bases between. CDR1 is MDHEN, CDR2 SYDVKM, per germline. This CDR3 spans 14 amino acids. Written as DNA, the CDR3 is TGTGCCAGCAGTGACCTGACAGCTAACTATGGCTACACCTTC. This encodes CASSDLTANYGYTF.

The chain recombines TRBV27 with TRBJ1-2; 9 positions match TRBD1. Germline CDR1 and CDR2: MNHEY and SMNVEV (reference sequence). With 5 bases clipped from V and 3 bases from J, the junction kept 4 bases outside the gene matches. The CDR3 is 14 amino acids. Here the CDR3 reads CASSHRTGDYGYTF. In DNA form, the CDR3 reads TGTGCCAGCAGTCATCGGACAGGGGACTATGGCTACACCTTC.

The genes are TRBV4-2 and TRBJ1-1, with D possibly matching TRBD1 (5 bases). V was trimmed by 0 bases and J by 3 bases, leaving 8 bases between them. The germline CDR1 and CDR2 sequences are LGHNA and YNFKEQ. This CDR3 contains 14 residues. CDR3 loop: CASSQDGRDTEAFF. Written as DNA, the CDR3 is TGTGCCAGCAGCCAAGATGGCAGGGACACTGAAGCTTTCTTT.

A single count supports this clone. The rearrangement joins TRBV6-4 to TRBJ2-5; TRBD1 agrees at 9 bases. J was trimmed by 5 bases and V by 2 bases; bases with no gene match: 12. Germline CDR1 and CDR2: MRHNA and SNTAGT. The CDR3 length is 17 residues. Written as DNA, the CDR3 is TGTGCCAGCAGTGACCCTTCGACAGGGGGACATCGGGAGACCCAGTACTTC. Its translation is CASSDPSTGGHRETQYF.

The chain recombines TRBV6-4 with TRBJ2-1; D remains ambiguous. V dropped 7 bases and J dropped 5 bases, with 12 bases sitting between them. This CDR3 is built from 13 residues. The germline V gene encodes CDR1 MRHNA and CDR2 SNTAGT. CDR3: CASTQNRDNEQFF. CDR3 nucleotides: TGTGCCAGCACCCAAAACCGCGACAATGAGCAGTTCTTC.

This clone was counted once. The CDR3 DNA sequence: TGTGCCAGCAGCTTAGGGGGGGTTGGGTCACCCCTCCACTTT. Protein sequence: CASSLGGVGSPLHF. The chain joins TRBV7-9 to TRBJ1-6, with a tentative D call TRBD1 (5 bases). From germline, CDR1 is SEHNR and CDR2 FQNEAQ (reference sequence). Trimming shortened V by 1 base and J by 10 bases, and 11 bases separated the two germline ends. The CDR3 length is 14 residues.

This chain connects TRBV7-9 to TRBJ1-4; tentative D call: TRBD1 (6 bases). Germline CDR1 is SEHNR and CDR2 is FQNEAQ (reference sequence). V lost 4 bases, J lost 10 bases, and 13 bases lay in between. There are 13 residues in the CDR3. CDR3 DNA: TGTGCCAGCAGCTCTAACAGGGAAGCAAAACTGTTTTTT. It translates to CASSSNREAKLFF. Full variable domain (missing parts from reference TRBV7-9 and TRBJ1-4): DTGVSQNPRHKITKRGQNVTFRCDPISEHNRLYWYRQTLGQGPEFLTYFQNEAQLEKSRLLSDRFSAERPKGSFSTLEIQRTEQGDSAMYLCASSSNREAKLFFGSGTQLSVL.

The V call is TRBV28, the J call TRBJ2-3; D perhaps matches TRBD2 (6 bases). V was pared by 6 bases and J by 1 base, with 20 bases between. Per germline, CDR1 MDHEN and CDR2 SYDVKM. This CDR3 comprises 17 residues. The CDR3 loop reads CASSPGGTAWGTDTQYF. The CDR3 DNA follows: TGTGCCAGCAGCCCTGGAGGGACCGCCTGGGGCACAGATACGCAGTATTTT.

The J gene is TRBJ2-5, the V gene TRBV12-5; TRBD2 aligns across 8 bases. CDR1 and CDR2 (germline): LGHNT, FRNRAP. With V trimmed by 4 bases and J by 5 bases, 15 bases remained unmatched. The CDR3 runs to 17 residues. This CDR3 reads CASGSPRQAGEVETQYF. CDR3 nucleotides: TGTGCTAGTGGTTCACCCCGTCAAGCGGGAGAGGTGGAGACCCAGTACTTC. Looking up the rest from reference TRBV12-5 and TRBJ2-5 gives the full variable domain: DARVTQTPRHKVTEMGQEVTMRCQPILGHNTVFWYRQTMMQGLELLAYFRNRAPLDDSGMPKDRFSAEMPDATLATLKIQPSEPRDSAVYFCASGSPRQAGEVETQYFGPGTRLLVL.

V and J are TRBV6-5 and TRBJ2-3, with 8 bases matching TRBD1. Trimming cost V 5 bases and J 6 bases; bases outside gene matches: 1. CDR1 is MNHEY, CDR2 SVGAGI, per germline. The CDR3 is 12 residues long. CDR3 protein: CASSHRGDTQYF. Here the CDR3 DNA reads TGTGCCAGCAGTCACAGGGGGGATACGCAGTATTTT.

CDR3 DNA: TGTGCCAGTAGTAATCCCCTCTATGGACAGGCCTTACATAATCAGCCCCAGCATTTT. Protein: CASSNPLYGQALHNQPQHF. The chain links TRBV19 to TRBJ1-5, with TRBD1 matching 7 bases. Unmatched junction bases numbered 19, after V lost 4 bases and J lost 4 bases. Germline values: CDR1 LNHDA, CDR2 SQIVND (reference sequence). The CDR3 loop spans 19 amino acids.

Note on this clone: The same CDR3 also results from other DNA sequences found in this sample. This chain links TRBV12-5 with TRBJ1-4, with D tentatively TRBD1 (6 bases). CDR3 size: 16 residues. The germline CDR1 and CDR2 sequences are LGHNT and FRNRAP. V lost 0 bases, J lost 8 bases, and 16 bases lay in between. The CDR3 is CASGLVRGGLGEKLFF. CDR3 coding DNA: TGTGCTAGTGGTTTGGTACGGGGGGGGCTGGGCGAAAAACTGTTTTTT.